These 10 T cell receptor beta chains were sequenced from one sample in a study of spatial heterogeneity in lung cancer. TCRdb used MiXCR to reprocess the 5' RACE reads, holding one entry per CDR3 protein. The sample lists around 110,000 distinct CDR3 sequences, 12% seen once, with roughly 15% in the top ten. The time point here: blood at routine non-recurrence follow-up after resection. The authors sequenced whole RNA from tumor, nontumor lung or frozen PBMC without sorting. This sample comprised PBMCs, obtained at follow-up. Receptor source: a male donor with early-stage non-small cell lung cancer.

V and J are TRBV9 and TRBJ2-6; D possibly corresponds to TRBD2 (6 bases). V was clipped by 4 bases and J by 2 bases, with 16 bases between them. Per germline, CDR1 SGDLS and CDR2 YYNGEE. This CDR3 contains 17 residues. CDR3 amino acids: CASSHGGDPTGANVLTF. CDR3 in DNA: TGTGCCAGCAGCCACGGCGGGGACCCGACTGGGGCCAACGTCCTGACTTTC.

The sample holds a few counts of this clonotype. J is TRBJ2-3 and V is TRBV6-4, with a tentative D call TRBD2 (5 bases). Germline V gene sequence: CDR1 MRHNA, CDR2 SNTAGT. Deletions cut 0 bases from V and 1 base from J, with 8 bases between. The CDR3 spans 15 residues. CDR3 protein: CASSDSSGRTDTQYF. The CDR3 DNA reads TGTGCCAGCAGTGACTCAAGCGGACGCACAGATACGCAGTATTTT.

As for this clonotype: Mismatch with germline at one junction end may stem from a read error. The chain employs TRBV7-8 and TRBJ2-2, with D hard to call. Germline CDR1 reads SGHVS; CDR2 reads FQNEAQ. The CDR3 loop spans 11 amino acids. The CDR3 DNA sequence: TGTGCCAGCAGCCTCACCCGGGAGCTGTTTTTT. It yields the protein CASSLTRELFF.

This clonotype was observed many times. The chain recombines TRBV6-2 or TRBV6-3 with TRBJ1-2, with D unclear. This CDR3 region has 15 residues. The germline V and J ends were trimmed by 5 bases and 4 bases, with 17 bases remaining between them. CDR1 is MNHEY, CDR2 SVGEGT, per germline. The CDR3 coding sequence is TGTGCCAGCAGTCCGGGCCTTGATTTACCCTATGGCTACACCTTC. It yields the protein CASSPGLDLPYGYTF.

At least ten counts were recorded for this clonotype. The chain is built from TRBV6-5 and TRBJ2-4; D might be TRBD1 (6 bases). V was clipped by 0 bases and J by 0 bases, with 6 bases between them. The length of the CDR3 is 15 residues. The germline gives CDR1 MNHEY, CDR2 SVGAGI. The chain's CDR3 is CASSYSQGAKNIQYF. CDR3 DNA: TGTGCCAGCAGTTACTCACAGGGAGCCAAAAACATTCAGTACTTC.

The chain joins TRBV20-1 to TRBJ1-2; TRBD1 agrees at 9 bases. The germline V gene has CDR1 DFQATT and CDR2 SNEGSKA (reference sequence). The CDR3 contains 14 residues. Germline trimming cut 8 bases from V and 2 bases from J; bases unmatched to any gene: 9. The CDR3: CSTSQGAVNYGYTF. The CDR3 nucleotides are TGCAGTACTTCACAGGGGGCGGTAAACTATGGCTACACCTTC.

This clonotype was detected only a few times. The CDR3 loop is CSVEQNSDTQYF. As DNA, the CDR3 is TGCAGCGTTGAGCAGAATTCAGATACGCAGTATTTT. The genes are TRBV29-1 and TRBJ2-3; D uncertain. V was shortened by 3 bases and J by 4 bases, with 8 bases between the two germline ends. Germline assignment: CDR1 SQVTM and CDR2 ANQGSEA. This CDR3 has 12 amino acids.

In its sample, this clonotype was seen many times. This chain joins TRBV7-2 and TRBJ1-5; TRBD1 matches at 12 bases. J gave up 2 bases and V 0 bases, and 2 bases lay outside the gene matches. Per the germline V gene, CDR1 is SGHTA and CDR2 is FQGNSA. This CDR3 region has 17 residues. The CDR3 region is CASSLAGTGGRNQPQHF. CDR3 in DNA: TGTGCCAGCAGCTTAGCGGGGACAGGGGGCCGCAATCAGCCCCAGCATTTT.

This clonotype was counted many times. The chain uses TRBV6-6 and TRBJ2-1; 9 positions match TRBD1. CDR1 is MNHNY, CDR2 SVGAGI, per germline (reference sequence). The CDR3 is 15 amino acids. Losses at the gene ends were 5 bases for V and 7 bases for J; bases not matched to a gene: 9. CDR3 loop: CASSLSGQGWNEQFF. The CDR3 DNA follows: TGTGCCAGCAGTCTAAGTGGACAGGGGTGGAATGAGCAGTTCTTC.

This clonotype was counted between two and nine times. The chain joins TRBV3-1 to TRBJ1-1; tentatively, D is TRBD1 (5 bases). In germline, CDR1 is LGHDT, CDR2 YNNKEL (reference sequence). The CDR3 is made up of 12 amino acids. Trimming pared 6 bases from V and 5 bases from J, leaving 10 bases between. Written as DNA, the CDR3 is TGTGCCAGCAGTAACACAGGAACTGAAGCTTTCTTT. This gives the protein CASSNTGTEAFF.